These 30 T cell receptor beta chains were sequenced from one sample in a study of Ad26.COV2.S vaccination and SARS-CoV-2 variants. As for treatment: some 19 received Ad26.COV2.S at low or high dose, single or two shots; about five received placebo; per-sample allocation not given. Specimen acquisition occurred on day 63 following the initial vaccine or placebo injection. Repertoires were generated with immunoSEQ multiplex PCR, while TCRdb's copy carries only in-frame clones and drops some. The sample records about 680,000 clones, roughly 90% being singletons. The sample was peripheral blood, taken in a trial of Ad26.COV2.S vaccine versus placebo. Receptors originate from a person aged 18-65 years who received the Ad26.COV2.S COVID-19 vaccine or a placebo.

V gene TRBV30 combines with J gene TRBJ1-5; no reliable D call. This CDR3 comprises 13 residues. Germline loops: CDR1 GTSNPN, CDR2 SVGIG (reference sequence). The germline V and J ends were trimmed by 1 base and 4 bases, with 8 bases remaining between them. The DNA of the CDR3 is TGTGCCTGGAGTGCGCGGTGGAATCAGCCCCAGCATTTT. Protein product: CAWSARWNQPQHF.

This clone was seen only once. The chain couples TRBV7-8 to TRBJ1-1; TRBD1 matches 9 bases. The CDR3 spans 15 residues. The V gene's germline CDR1 is SGHVS and CDR2 FQNEAQ. V gave up 3 bases and J gave up 5 bases; unmatched junction bases: 7. For the CDR3, the DNA is TGTGCCAGCAGCTTGGGCCGACAGGGGGGTACTGAAGCTTTCTTT. Its protein is CASSLGRQGGTEAFF.

The chain joins TRBV18 to TRBJ1-3; D uncertain. The CDR3 consists of 15 residues. The V and J ends lost 4 bases and 0 bases respectively, with 10 bases between them. Germline CDR1 KGHSH, CDR2 LQKENI. The CDR3 nucleotides read TGTGCCAGCTCACTGTCGATTTCCTCTGGAAACACCATATATTTT. Protein: CASSLSISSGNTIYF.

The rearrangement uses TRBV6-2 or TRBV6-3 and TRBJ2-1, with 9 bases lining up with TRBD2. Trimming took 5 bases from V and 6 from J; bases not matched to a gene: 5. CDR3 length: 14 residues. Germline CDR1 is MNHEY and CDR2 is SVGEGT. The CDR3, as DNA: TGTGCCAGCAGTGGTGGGACTAGCAGCAATGAGCAGTTCTTC. Amino acids: CASSGGTSSNEQFF.

This clone has only one observation. The rearrangement uses TRBV6-5 and TRBJ2-7; D unclear. V dropped 3 bases and J dropped 4 bases, with 16 bases sitting between them. The CDR3 runs 15 residues. Germline loops: CDR1 MNHEY, CDR2 SVGAGI. The CDR3: CASSYQTGIGYEQYF. CDR3 nucleotide sequence: TGTGCCAGCAGTTATCAGACGGGTATCGGTTACGAGCAGTACTTC.

The genes are TRBV20-1 and TRBJ1-2; D is uncertain. Germline CDR1 is DFQATT and CDR2 is SNEGSKA (reference sequence). V shed 4 bases and J shed 5 bases, with 8 bases lying between them. This CDR3 has 11 amino acids. This CDR3 is CSAISGYGYTF. The CDR3 region has the DNA TGCAGTGCTATTTCGGGGTATGGCTACACCTTC.

This clone was detected only once. V usage is TRBV7-8 and J usage is TRBJ2-2; 9 bases are a match to TRBD1. CDR1 SGHVS and CDR2 FQNEAQ come from the germline V gene. This CDR3 contains 16 residues. V lost 1 base and J lost 6; bases outside the gene matches: 6. The CDR3 DNA sequence: TGTGCCAGCAGCTTAGGAGGGTGGACAGGGGCCGGGGAGCTGTTTTTT. Translated, it gives CASSLGGWTGAGELFF.

The chain has TRBV3-1 (or the pseudogene TRBV3-2) and TRBJ1-1; D not resolved. Trimming took 1 base from V and 6 from J, leaving 21 bases between them. The CDR3 totals 17 residues. Germline V lookup: CDR1 LGHDT, CDR2 YNNKEL (reference sequence). The DNA of the CDR3 is TGTGCCAGCAGCCAAGTTGAGGGCCCCCGGTTCAGTCCTGAAGCTTTCTTT. It yields the protein CASSQVEGPRFSPEAFF.

The V and J genes are TRBV18 and TRBJ1-1; no definite D call. The V end lost 1 base, the J end lost 3 bases, and 9 bases lay between the germline ends. The CDR3 covers 14 residues. Germline values: CDR1 KGHSH, CDR2 LQKENI. CDR3 sequence: CASSPRERDTEAFF. CDR3 bases: TGTGCCAGCTCACCACGGGAGAGAGACACTGAAGCTTTCTTT. Complete variable domain (other parts from reference TRBV18 and TRBJ1-1): NAGVMQNPRHLVRRRGQEARLRCSPMKGHSHVYWYRQLPEEGLKFMVYLQKENIIDESGMPKERFSAEFPKEGPSILRIQQVVRGDSAAYFCASSPRERDTEAFFGQGTRLTVV.

The chain carries TRBV18 and TRBJ2-1; perhaps TRBD2 as D (5 bases). Germline V gives CDR1 KGHSH, CDR2 LQKENI. The V end was cut by 3 bases, the J end by 8 bases, with 8 bases between. The CDR3 totals 12 residues. The CDR3 bases are TGTGCCAGCTCACCCGAGGGCTATGAGCAGTTCTTC. This translates into CASSPEGYEQFF. Combining the CDR3 with reference TRBV18 and TRBJ2-1 gives the whole variable domain NAGVMQNPRHLVRRRGQEARLRCSPMKGHSHVYWYRQLPEEGLKFMVYLQKENIIDESGMPKERFSAEFPKEGPSILRIQQVVRGDSAAYFCASSPEGYEQFFGPGTRLTVL.

The genes are TRBV21-1 and TRBJ2-1; the D call of TRBD1 is as the table states it, not checked on the DNA. TRBV21-1 is given as a pseudogene. The length of the CDR3 is 17 residues. This CDR3 is CASSSPGQGAGYNEQFF. CDR3 nucleotide sequence: TGTGCCAGCAGCTCACCGGGACAGGGGGCGGGTTACAATGAGCAGTTCTTC.

The rearrangement uses TRBV6-2 or TRBV6-3 and TRBJ2-3; D is unresolved. The CDR3 is 16 residues long. V shed 0 bases and J shed 0 bases, with 10 bases lying between them. Germline CDR1 and CDR2: MNHEY and SVGEGT. CDR3 nucleotides: TGTGCCAGCAGTTACTCGCCCTATGCTAGCACAGATACGCAGTATTTT. It is translated as CASSYSPYASTDTQYF.

This chain links TRBV6-6 with TRBJ1-3; 7 bases align to TRBD1. CDR1 is MNHNY and CDR2 is SVGAGI in the germline V gene (reference sequence). The CDR3 totals 15 residues. After removal of 3 bases from V and 8 bases from J, the junction contained 10 bases not matched to a gene. The CDR3 coding sequence is TGTGCCAGCAGTTATGAGCCGGGACAGTTGCACACCATATATTTT. This sequence encodes CASSYEPGQLHTIYF.

The chain employs TRBV6-2 or TRBV6-3 and TRBJ1-5, with D perhaps TRBD1 (6 bases). CDR3 size: 14 residues. V shed 5 bases and J shed 4 bases, with 12 bases lying between them. Germline V gene data show CDR1 as MNHEY and CDR2 as SVGEGT. The CDR3 spells CASSIRGWNQPQHF. CDR3 nucleotides: TGTGCCAGCAGTATCAGGGGCTGGAATCAGCCCCAGCATTTT.

The chain couples TRBV19 to TRBJ1-1, with D possibly TRBD1 on 5 matching bases. The germline V and J ends were trimmed by 6 bases and 1 base, with 15 bases remaining between them. The CDR3 loop spans 15 amino acids. CDR1 and CDR2 (germline): LNHDA, SQIVND (reference sequence). The CDR3 loop reads CASRFSGPWNTEAFF. DNA of the CDR3: TGTGCCAGTAGATTTTCGGGACCTTGGAACACTGAAGCTTTCTTT.

The V and J genes are TRBV24-1 and TRBJ2-1; 10 bases are a match to TRBD1. Germline loops: CDR1 KGHDR, CDR2 SFDVKD. Trimming cost V 7 bases and J 5 bases; bases outside gene matches: 16. The CDR3 spans 18 residues. As DNA, the CDR3 is TGTGCCACCAGGGATATATCACGTCGGGGACAGGGGAACAATGAGCAGTTCTTC. Amino acid sequence: CATRDISRRGQGNNEQFF.

The V gene is TRBV3-1 (or the pseudogene TRBV3-2), the J gene TRBJ2-7; perhaps TRBD1 as D (7 bases). The CDR3 covers 15 residues. V was trimmed by 6 bases and J by 5 bases, leaving 20 bases between them. Germline V lookup: CDR1 LGHDT, CDR2 YNNKEL (reference sequence). CDR3 sequence: CASSSLLEGAHEQYF. CDR3 sequence (DNA): TGTGCCAGCAGTTCCCTTTTGGAGGGGGCCCACGAGCAGTACTTC.

The rearrangement links TRBV4-3 to TRBJ2-7, with 13 bases that match TRBD2. Germline V gene data show CDR1 as LGHNA and CDR2 as YSLEER. There are 15 residues in the CDR3. Trimming took 4 bases from V and 5 from J; bases not matched to a gene: 5. The CDR3 DNA follows: TGCGCCAGCAGCCTTGGGACTAGCGGGGCCAACGAGCAGTACTTC. Translation: CASSLGTSGANEQYF.

The V call is TRBV27, the J call TRBJ1-1; D is unclear. The CDR3 extends over 15 amino acids. Germline-derived CDR1 and CDR2 are MNHEY and SMNVEV (reference sequence). V was shortened by 6 bases and J by 1 base, with 15 bases between the two germline ends. CDR3 sequence reads: CASSLHPPGNTEAFF. The CDR3 bases are TGTGCCAGCAGCCTCCATCCTCCGGGGAACACTGAAGCTTTCTTT.

This clone has only one observation. This same CDR3 is encoded by further DNA sequences in the sample. The chain couples TRBV5-1 to TRBJ2-7, with a possible D match to TRBD1 (6 bases). The CDR3 has 14 residues. CDR1 is SGHRS, CDR2 YFSETQ, per germline. Trimming took 0 bases from V and 3 from J, leaving 10 bases between them. The CDR3 sequence: CASSLAGQLYEQYF. The CDR3 region has the DNA TGCGCCAGCAGCTTGGCCGGACAGCTCTACGAGCAGTACTTC.

The rearrangement uses TRBV7-9 and TRBJ2-1; 8 bases agree with TRBD2. Looked up from germline, CDR1 is SEHNR and CDR2 is FQNEAQ (reference sequence). J lost 6 bases, V lost 7 bases, and 2 bases had no gene match. The CDR3 has 12 residues. CDR3 DNA: TGTGCCAGCACCGGACTAGCCAATGAGCAGTTCTTC. Translation gives CASTGLANEQFF.

This rearrangement joins TRBV4-2 to TRBJ2-1; D gene ambiguous. Germline V lookup: CDR1 LGHNA, CDR2 YNFKEQ. This CDR3 has 15 residues. Trimming removed 4 bases from V and 5 bases from J, with 15 bases in between. The CDR3 reads CASSLGRSDDNEQFF. The CDR3, as DNA: TGTGCCAGCAGCCTTGGCAGGTCGGACGACAATGAGCAGTTCTTC.

This chain links TRBV7-2 with TRBJ2-7; no clear D gene. Germline values: CDR1 SGHTA, CDR2 FQGNSA. The CDR3 runs to 15 residues. V lost 5 bases to trimming and J lost 0 bases, with 14 bases between them. CDR3 in DNA: TGTGCCAGCAGCCCTGGCTATTTAAGCTCCTACGAGCAGTACTTC. Its protein is CASSPGYLSSYEQYF.

Remarks on this clone: The identical CDR3 is also encoded by other nucleotide sequences in the sample. The V gene is TRBV6-5, the J gene TRBJ1-1; D not resolved. In germline, CDR1 is MNHEY, CDR2 SVGAGI. Trimming shortened V by 2 bases and J by 0 bases, and 7 bases separated the two germline ends. This CDR3 has 14 amino acids. This CDR3 is CASSYGEMNTEAFF. The DNA for the CDR3 is TGTGCCAGCAGTTACGGAGAGATGAACACTGAAGCTTTCTTT.

V usage is TRBV6-5 and J usage is TRBJ2-7; 9 positions match TRBD1. Trimming at V came to 0 bases and at J to 6 bases, leaving 9 bases not matched to a gene. CDR3 length: 16 residues. From germline, CDR1 is MNHEY and CDR2 SVGAGI. The CDR3 protein is CASSYSAGQGGGEQYF. The CDR3 bases are TGTGCCAGCAGTTACTCAGCGGGACAGGGCGGAGGCGAGCAGTACTTC.

The sample holds one count of this clone. The V and J genes are TRBV12-3 or TRBV12-4 and TRBJ2-7, with D hard to call. Trimming pared 6 bases from V and 3 bases from J, leaving 12 bases between. The CDR3 has 13 amino acids. CDR3 nucleotides: TGTGCCAGCAGGCGGTCTCACCTCTACGAGCAGTACTTC. Protein: CASRRSHLYEQYF.

The rearrangement links TRBV18 to TRBJ2-3, with TRBD2 as a possible D gene (6 bases). The CDR3 totals 15 residues. The V and J ends lost 6 bases and 4 bases respectively, with 17 bases between them. CDR1 is KGHSH and CDR2 is LQKENI in the germline V gene. CDR3 residues: CASSPWGEPPDTQYF. DNA for the CDR3: TGTGCCAGCTCCCCATGGGGGGAGCCCCCAGATACGCAGTATTTT. Combining the CDR3 with reference TRBV18 and TRBJ2-3 gives the whole variable domain NAGVMQNPRHLVRRRGQEARLRCSPMKGHSHVYWYRQLPEEGLKFMVYLQKENIIDESGMPKERFSAEFPKEGPSILRIQQVVRGDSAAYFCASSPWGEPPDTQYFGPGTRLTVL.

The gene calls are TRBV2 and TRBJ2-7; a weak D match, TRBD1 (7 bases). Germline values: CDR1 SNHLY, CDR2 FYNNEI. V gave up 7 bases and J gave up 5 bases, with 15 bases separating them. CDR3 length equals 13 residues. CDR3 amino acids: CASIRQGGDEQYF. As DNA, the CDR3 is TGTGCCAGCATAAGACAGGGCGGGGACGAGCAGTACTTC.

V is TRBV7-2 and J is TRBJ2-7; D is possibly TRBD2 (7 bases). V shed 5 bases and J shed 1 base, with 18 bases lying between them. The CDR3 runs 16 residues. Germline CDR1 and CDR2: SGHTA and FQGNSA. The CDR3 bases are TGTGCCAGCAGCCTCATAGGGGGAGGGGAATCCTACGAGCAGTACTTC. Amino acids: CASSLIGGGESYEQYF.

The chain combines TRBV10-3 with TRBJ1-2; TRBD1 is a possible D gene (6 bases). The CDR3 is made up of 13 amino acids. Germline CDR1 ENHRY, CDR2 SYGVKD. The V end lost 6 bases, the J end lost 4 bases, and 12 bases lay between the germline ends. As DNA, the CDR3 is TGTGCCATCAGGGGGGCAGGGAGCTATGGCTACACCTTC. Amino acids: CAIRGAGSYGYTF.